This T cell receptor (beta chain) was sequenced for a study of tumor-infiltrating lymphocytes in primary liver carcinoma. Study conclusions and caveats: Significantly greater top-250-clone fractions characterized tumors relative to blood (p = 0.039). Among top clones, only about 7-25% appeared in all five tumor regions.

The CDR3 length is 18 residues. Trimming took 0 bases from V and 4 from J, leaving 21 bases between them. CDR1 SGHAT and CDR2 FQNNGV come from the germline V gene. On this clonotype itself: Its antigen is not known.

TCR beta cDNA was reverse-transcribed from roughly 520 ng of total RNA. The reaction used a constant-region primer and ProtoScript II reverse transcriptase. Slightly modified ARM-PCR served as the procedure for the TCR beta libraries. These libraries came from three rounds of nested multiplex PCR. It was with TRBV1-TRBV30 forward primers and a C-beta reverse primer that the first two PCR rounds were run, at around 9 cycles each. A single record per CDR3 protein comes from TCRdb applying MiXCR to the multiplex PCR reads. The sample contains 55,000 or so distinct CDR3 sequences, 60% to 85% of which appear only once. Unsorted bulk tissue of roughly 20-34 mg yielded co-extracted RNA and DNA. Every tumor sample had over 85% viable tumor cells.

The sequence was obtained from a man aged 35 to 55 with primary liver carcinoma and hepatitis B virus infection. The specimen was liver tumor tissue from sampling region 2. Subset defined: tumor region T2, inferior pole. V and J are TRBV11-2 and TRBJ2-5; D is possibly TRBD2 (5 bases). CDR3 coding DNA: TGTGCCAGCAGCTTAGATTCGTGGTCTAGCAGGAGAGTAGAGACCCAGTACTTC. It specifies CASSLDSWSSRRVETQYF.